This paragraph reports one TCR beta chain. What it recognizes is unknown. This CDR3 region has 14 residues. V shed 6 bases and J shed 2 bases, with 14 bases lying between them. Germline V gene data show CDR1 as SQVTM and CDR2 as ANQGSEA. This library used around 400 ng RNA and molecular barcoded adaptors spanning alpha/delta and beta/gamma chains. Each CDR3 protein gets one entry after TCRdb re-called the reads with MiXCR. The sample has approximately 23,000 distinct CDR3 sequences, approximately 22% seen once. This sample stems from a study of read filtering for tumor transcriptome and immune sequencing. Across the study: Among patients, around 18 were male and some 15 female, aged about 45 to 80 (mean around 68). DNase treatment preceded whole-transcriptome library preparation.

Study results and caveats: The CD138-negative fraction was mixed bone marrow immune cells, not pure T cells.

The sample comprised a population of CD138-negative cells sorted from bone marrow. The chain couples TRBV29-1 to TRBJ2-1; D may be TRBD2 (5 bases). This clonotype originated in a donor at least 40 years old with multiple myeloma. This CDR3 is CSVARTSAYNEQFF. Here the CDR3 DNA reads TGCAGCGTCGCTCGGACTTCGGCCTACAATGAGCAGTTCTTC.